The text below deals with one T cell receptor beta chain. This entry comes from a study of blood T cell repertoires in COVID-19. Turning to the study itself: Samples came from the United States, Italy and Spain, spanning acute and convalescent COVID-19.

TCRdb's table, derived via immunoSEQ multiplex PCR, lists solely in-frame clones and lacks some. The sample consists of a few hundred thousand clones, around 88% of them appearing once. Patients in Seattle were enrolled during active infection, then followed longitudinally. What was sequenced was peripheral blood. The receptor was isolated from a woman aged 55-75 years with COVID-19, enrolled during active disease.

The CDR3 DNA reads as TGTGCCACCAGTCTAGGGGCGGCCGGGGAGCTGTTTTTT. Translating gives CATSLGAAGELFF. J is TRBJ2-2 and V is TRBV24-1; D is possibly TRBD1 (5 bases). V shed 6 bases and J shed 6 bases, with 10 bases lying between them. CDR1 KGHDR and CDR2 SFDVKD come from the germline V gene. This CDR3 has 13 amino acids.